Detailed here is one T cell receptor (beta chain). The antigen this receptor binds is unknown. A read error may be the cause here, since a much bigger clone is one base away. This entry belongs to a study of T-cell reconstitution after alpha-beta-depleted transplantation in children (dated by TCRdb to 2016 to 2017). Study-wide context: Using TCR repertoire profiling, the study followed T-cell immune reconstitution in a quantitative way in children after TCRalphabeta/CD19-depleted allogeneic hematopoietic cell transplantation.

Library preparation was by PCR. Sequencing was carried out with an Illumina HiSeq 2500. To normalize quantification of the TCRbeta repertoire, the TCR libraries were built with molecular barcoding that relied on unique molecular identifiers. The raw public data were reprocessed by TCRdb itself: fastp quality trimming at Q25, MiXCR clonotype calling, in-frame beta chains only. Each entry merges the rows of one CDR3 protein and shows their most common DNA and genes. Here the sample has approximately 350,000 distinct CDR3 sequences; over 9% occur a single time. Roughly 2.5% of the sample comes from the top ten. Taken from cysteine to phenylalanine, the CDR3 has 18 residues. Only CDR3 DNA is held: 54 bases, read in frame from base 1.

Sequences were derived from PBMCs from the stem cell graft donor, sampled from the stem cell graft. The TCR comes from a human donor who donated a stem cell graft to a child with acute lymphoblastic leukemia. The chain is made from TRBV12-3 or TRBV12-4 and TRBJ1-5, with the identity of the D gene unclear. The nucleotide sequence is TGTGCCAGCTGTTTAGCGCTGTCTTTCCTCCCCAGGTCACAGCCCCAGCATTTT. Its product reads: CASCLALSFLPRSQPQHF.